This is a list of T cell receptor beta chains from one sample in a study of shared clonotypes between healthy human individuals. Sequencing used immunoSEQ multiplex PCR; TCRdb keeps in-frame clones, though not all of them. The sample carries 2,500,000 or so clones, around 90% recorded once. Sequenced sample: naive CD4+ T cells sorted from blood. All receptors come from a man younger than 35 in good health. The CDR3 runs from the conserved cysteine through the conserved F or W. A D gene is named only where the DNA matches it firmly. Not every row has a clone size; where given, it reads once, few, many or a size class.

v_gene	abundance	d_gene	j_gene	CDR3aa	CDR3nt
TRBV9	once	TRBD1	TRBJ2-3	CASSVDFGQGYSTDTQYF	TGTGCCAGCAGCGTAGATTTCGGACAGGGGTATAGCACAGATACGCAGTATTTT
TRBV4-3	-	-	TRBJ1-6	CASSQEGGSGRSPLHF	TGCGCCAGCAGCCAAGAAGGTGGGTCCGGCCGGTCACCCCTCCACTTT
TRBV5-4	-	-	TRBJ1-2	CASSRGRSLYGYTF	TGTGCCAGCAGCCGCGGGCGGAGCCTCTATGGCTACACCTTC
TRBV19	-	-	TRBJ1-1	CASSITGRSPMNTEAFF	TGTGCCAGTAGTATCACCGGCCGAAGCCCCATGAACACTGAAGCTTTCTTT
TRBV19	-	-	TRBJ2-2	CASSIRPAGELFF	TGTGCCAGTAGTATCCGCCCGGCCGGGGAGCTGTTTTTT
TRBV4-3	-	-	TRBJ1-5	CASSVESGQPQHF	TGCGCCAGCAGCGTGGAATCGGGTCAGCCCCAGCATTTT
TRBV14	-	TRBD2	TRBJ2-2	CASSQISGKSNTGELFF	TGTGCCAGCAGCCAGATTAGCGGGAAGTCGAACACCGGGGAGCTGTTTTTT
TRBV2	-	TRBD2	TRBJ2-7	CASSMGEGREQYF	TGTGCCAGCAGTATGGGGGAGGGGCGCGAGCAGTACTTC
TRBV7-3	-	-	TRBJ2-1	CASSPKSFQYNEQFF	TGTGCCAGCAGCCCCAAATCGTTCCAGTACAATGAGCAGTTCTTC
TRBV7-9	-	-	TRBJ2-2	CASSLGVPGTYTGELFF	TGTGCCAGCAGCTTAGGGGTCCCCGGGACATACACCGGGGAGCTGTTTTTT
TRBV18	-	-	TRBJ2-7	CASSPSEGPYEQYF	TGTGCCAGCTCACCTTCCGAGGGCCCCTACGAGCAGTACTTC
TRBV7-9	-	TRBD2	TRBJ2-3	CASSLGGWRNRPGTDTQYF	TGTGCCAGCAGCCTGGGGGGGTGGAGGAATCGTCCCGGCACAGATACGCAGTATTTT
TRBV5-4	-	TRBD1	TRBJ1-2	CASSSGQANYGYTF	TGTGCCAGCAGCTCGGGACAGGCCAACTATGGCTACACCTTC
TRBV6-5	few	-	TRBJ1-4	CASSYLLGEKLFF	TGTGCCAGCAGTTATTTGTTGGGGGAAAAACTGTTTTTT
TRBV2	-	-	TRBJ1-1	CASSERHMPGRGMTEAFF	TGTGCCAGCAGTGAAAGGCACATGCCGGGGCGGGGGATGACTGAAGCTTTCTTT
TRBV29-1	-	-	TRBJ1-2	CSVLTGDSDGYTF	TGCAGCGTCCTGACGGGCGATTCGGATGGCTACACCTTC
TRBV6-5	-	TRBD1	TRBJ1-5	CASGTGENQPQHF	TGTGCCAGCGGGACAGGGGAAAATCAGCCCCAGCATTTT
TRBV7-9	-	-	TRBJ1-5	CASSLDSEAQPQHF	TGTGCCAGCAGCTTGGACAGCGAGGCTCAGCCCCAGCATTTT
TRBV6-6	-	TRBD2	TRBJ2-3	CASSWGGSDTQYF	TGTGCCAGCAGTTGGGGGGGGTCAGATACGCAGTATTTT
TRBV18	-	-	TRBJ2-5	CASSPLAAVSETQYF	TGTGCCAGCTCACCGTTGGCAGCGGTATCGGAGACCCAGTACTTC
TRBV18	-	TRBD1	TRBJ1-2	CASSLGQLNGYTF	TGTGCCAGCTCCCTGGGACAGCTTAATGGCTACACCTTC
TRBV10-3	-	TRBD1	TRBJ2-3	CAISPGTVATDTQYF	TGTGCCATCAGTCCCGGGACAGTAGCCACAGATACGCAGTATTTT
TRBV7-9	-	TRBD1	TRBJ1-2	CASSTPTGGDGYTF	TGTGCCAGCAGCACTCCGACAGGGGGCGATGGCTACACCTTC
TRBV4-2	-	-	TRBJ2-2	CASLTCQPGFDTGELFF	TGTGCCAGCCTCACGTGCCAACCAGGGTTCGACACCGGGGAGCTGTTTTTT
TRBV18	-	-	TRBJ2-3	CASSPPVGSPGTDTQYF	TGTGCCAGCTCACCACCGGTGGGAAGCCCGGGCACAGATACGCAGTATTTT
TRBV25-1	-	-	TRBJ1-2	CASSDHGYTF	TGTGCCAGCAGTGACCATGGCTACACCTTC
TRBV6-1	-	-	TRBJ1-6	CASSEVRVNSPLHF	TGTGCCAGCAGTGAAGTGCGTGTCAATTCACCCCTCCACTTT
TRBV7-2	once	-	TRBJ1-5	CASSPGGNQPQHF	TGTGCCAGCAGCCCGGGGGGAAATCAGCCCCAGCATTTT